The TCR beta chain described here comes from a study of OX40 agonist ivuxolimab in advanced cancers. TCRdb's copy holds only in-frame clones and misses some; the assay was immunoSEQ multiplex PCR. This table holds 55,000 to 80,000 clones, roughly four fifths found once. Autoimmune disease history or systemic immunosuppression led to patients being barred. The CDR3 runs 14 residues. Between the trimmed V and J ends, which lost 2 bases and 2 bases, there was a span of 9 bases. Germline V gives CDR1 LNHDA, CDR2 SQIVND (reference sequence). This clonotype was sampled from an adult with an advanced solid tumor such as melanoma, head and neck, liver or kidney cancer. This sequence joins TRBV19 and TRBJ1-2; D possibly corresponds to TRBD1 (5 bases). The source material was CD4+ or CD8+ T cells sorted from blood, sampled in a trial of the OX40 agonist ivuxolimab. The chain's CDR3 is CASSIQPGNYGYTF. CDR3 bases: TGTGCCAGTAGTATACAACCAGGGAACTATGGCTACACCTTC. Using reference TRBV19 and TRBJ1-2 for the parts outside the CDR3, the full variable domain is DGGITQSPKYLFRKEGQNVTLSCEQNLNHDAMYWYRQDPGQGLRLIYYSQIVNDFQKGDIAEGYSVSREKKESFPLTVTSAQKNPTAFYLCASSIQPGNYGYTFGSGTRLTVV.